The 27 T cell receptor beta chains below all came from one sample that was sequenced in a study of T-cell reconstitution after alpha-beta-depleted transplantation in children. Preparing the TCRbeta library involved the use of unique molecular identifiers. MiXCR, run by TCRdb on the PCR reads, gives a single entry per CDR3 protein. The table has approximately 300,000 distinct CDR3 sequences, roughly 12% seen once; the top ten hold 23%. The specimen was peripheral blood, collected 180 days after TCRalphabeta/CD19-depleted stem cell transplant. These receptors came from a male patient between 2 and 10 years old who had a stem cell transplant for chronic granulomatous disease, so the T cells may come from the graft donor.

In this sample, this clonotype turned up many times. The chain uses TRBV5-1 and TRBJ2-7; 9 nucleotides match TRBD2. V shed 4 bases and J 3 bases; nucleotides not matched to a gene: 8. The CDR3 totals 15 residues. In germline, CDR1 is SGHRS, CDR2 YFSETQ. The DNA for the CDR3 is TGCGCCAGCAGCCCGACCGGGACTAGCTTCTACGAGCAGTACTTC. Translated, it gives CASSPTGTSFYEQYF.

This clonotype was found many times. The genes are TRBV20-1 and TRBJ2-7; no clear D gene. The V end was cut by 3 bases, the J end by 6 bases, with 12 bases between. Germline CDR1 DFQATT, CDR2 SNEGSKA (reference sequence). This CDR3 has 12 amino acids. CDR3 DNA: TGCAGTGCTAGGCAACTGGGCTCCGAGCAGTACTTC. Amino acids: CSARQLGSEQYF.

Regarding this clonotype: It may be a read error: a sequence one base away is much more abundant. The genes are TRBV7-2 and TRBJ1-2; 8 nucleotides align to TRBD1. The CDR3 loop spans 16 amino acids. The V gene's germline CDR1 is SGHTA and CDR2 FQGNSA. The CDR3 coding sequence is TGTGCCAGCAGCTTTGGACAGGGAGGCCGTAACTATGGCTGCACCTTC. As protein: CASSFGQGGRNYGCTF.

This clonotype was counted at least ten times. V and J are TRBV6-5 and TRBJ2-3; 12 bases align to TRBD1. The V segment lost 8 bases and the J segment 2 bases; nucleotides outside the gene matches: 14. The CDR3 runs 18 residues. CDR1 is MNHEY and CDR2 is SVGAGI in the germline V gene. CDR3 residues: CASFLRDRGRGYTDTQYF. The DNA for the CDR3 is TGTGCCAGCTTCCTACGGGACAGGGGGCGAGGATACACAGATACGCAGTATTTT.

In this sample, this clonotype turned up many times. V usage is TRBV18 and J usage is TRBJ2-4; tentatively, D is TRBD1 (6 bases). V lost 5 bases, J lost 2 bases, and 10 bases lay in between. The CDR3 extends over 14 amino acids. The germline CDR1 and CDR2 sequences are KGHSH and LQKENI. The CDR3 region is CASSSQGSKNIQYF. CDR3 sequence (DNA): TGTGCCAGCTCATCACAGGGCTCCAAAAACATTCAGTACTTC.

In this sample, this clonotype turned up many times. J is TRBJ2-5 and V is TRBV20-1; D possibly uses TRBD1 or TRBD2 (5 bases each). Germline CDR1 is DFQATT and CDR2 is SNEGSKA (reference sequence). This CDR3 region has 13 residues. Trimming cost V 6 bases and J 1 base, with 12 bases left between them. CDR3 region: CSAPVGTQETQYF. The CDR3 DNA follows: TGCAGTGCCCCTGTTGGGACCCAAGAGACCCAGTACTTC.

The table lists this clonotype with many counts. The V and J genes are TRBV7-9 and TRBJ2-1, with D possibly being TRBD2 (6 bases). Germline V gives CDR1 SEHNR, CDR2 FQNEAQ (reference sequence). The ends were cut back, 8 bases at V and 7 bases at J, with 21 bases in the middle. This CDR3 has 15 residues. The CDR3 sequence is CASQYIRGGANEQFF. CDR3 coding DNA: TGTGCCAGCCAATATATTCGGGGAGGCGCGAATGAGCAGTTCTTC.

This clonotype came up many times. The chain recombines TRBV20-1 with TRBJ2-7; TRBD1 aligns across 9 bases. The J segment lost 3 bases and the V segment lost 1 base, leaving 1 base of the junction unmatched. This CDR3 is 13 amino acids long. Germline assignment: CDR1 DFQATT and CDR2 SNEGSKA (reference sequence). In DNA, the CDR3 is TGCAGTGCTAGAGGGGACAGGGACTACGAGCAGTACTTC. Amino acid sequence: CSARGDRDYEQYF.

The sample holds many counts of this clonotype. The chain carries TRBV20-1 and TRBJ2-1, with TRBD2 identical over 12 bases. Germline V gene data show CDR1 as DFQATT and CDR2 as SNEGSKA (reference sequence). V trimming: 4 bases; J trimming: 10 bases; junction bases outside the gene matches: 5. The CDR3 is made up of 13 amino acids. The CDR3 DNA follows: TGCAGTGCTAAGACTAGCGGGGGCCCGGAGCAGTTCTTC. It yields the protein CSAKTSGGPEQFF.

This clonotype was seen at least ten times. CDR3 residues: CASSLVRRTTYEQYF. The CDR3 DNA sequence: TGTGCCAGCAGCTTGGTTAGGAGGACAACCTACGAGCAGTACTTC. This chain uses TRBV5-6 with TRBJ2-7; either TRBD1 or TRBD2 may fit D (5 bases each). Germline CDR1 is SGHDT and CDR2 is YYEEEE. This CDR3 has 15 amino acids. V was trimmed by 0 bases and J by 2 bases, leaving 12 bases between them.

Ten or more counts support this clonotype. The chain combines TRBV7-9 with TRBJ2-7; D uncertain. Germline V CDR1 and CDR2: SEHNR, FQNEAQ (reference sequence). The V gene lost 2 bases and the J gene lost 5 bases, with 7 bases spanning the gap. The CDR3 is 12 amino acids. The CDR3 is CASSLLGDEQYF. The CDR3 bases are TGTGCCAGCAGCTTACTTGGGGACGAGCAGTACTTC.

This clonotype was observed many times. The DNA of the CDR3 is TGTGCCACCGGAGGAGGGTCCGATGAGCAGTTCTTC. This codes for CATGGGSDEQFF. The rearrangement uses TRBV10-3 and TRBJ2-1; D possibly corresponds to TRBD2 (6 bases). Trimming took 10 bases from V and 8 from J, leaving 15 bases between them. In germline, CDR1 is ENHRY, CDR2 SYGVKD. The CDR3 is made up of 12 amino acids.

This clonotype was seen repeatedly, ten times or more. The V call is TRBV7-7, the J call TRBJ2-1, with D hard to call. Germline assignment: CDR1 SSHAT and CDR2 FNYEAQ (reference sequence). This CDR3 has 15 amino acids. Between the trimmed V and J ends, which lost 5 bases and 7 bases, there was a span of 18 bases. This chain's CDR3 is CASSPRPGVDNEQFF. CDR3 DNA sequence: TGTGCCAGCAGCCCACGCCCAGGCGTCGATAATGAGCAGTTCTTC.

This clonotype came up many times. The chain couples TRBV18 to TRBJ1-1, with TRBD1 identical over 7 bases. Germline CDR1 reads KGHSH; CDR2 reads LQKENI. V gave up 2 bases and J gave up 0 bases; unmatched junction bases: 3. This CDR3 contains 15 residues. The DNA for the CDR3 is TGTGCCAGCTCACCAGGACAGGCCGTGAACACTGAAGCTTTCTTT. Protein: CASSPGQAVNTEAFF.

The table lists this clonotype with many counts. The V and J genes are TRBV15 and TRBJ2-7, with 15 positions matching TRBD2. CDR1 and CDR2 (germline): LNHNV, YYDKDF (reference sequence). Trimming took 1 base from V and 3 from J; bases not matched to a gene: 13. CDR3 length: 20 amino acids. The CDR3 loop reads CATSRAPGGLAGGPSYEQYF. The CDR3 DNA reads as TGTGCCACCAGCAGAGCCCCGGGAGGACTAGCGGGAGGGCCCAGCTACGAGCAGTACTTC.

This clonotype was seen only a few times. CDR3 DNA sequence: TGCAGCGTTGAAGTCCCGGACAGGCACCAAGAGACCCAGTACTTC. Its protein is CSVEVPDRHQETQYF. The V gene is TRBV29-1, the J gene TRBJ2-5; TRBD1 agrees at 7 bases. Germline CDR1 and CDR2: SQVTM and ANQGSEA. The CDR3 sequence is 15 residues long. V trimming: 1 base; J trimming: 0 bases; junction bases outside the gene matches: 5.

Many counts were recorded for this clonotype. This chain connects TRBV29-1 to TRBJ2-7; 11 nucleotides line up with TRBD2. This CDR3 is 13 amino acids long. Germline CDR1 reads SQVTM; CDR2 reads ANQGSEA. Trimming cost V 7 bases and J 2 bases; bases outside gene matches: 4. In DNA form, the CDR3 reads TGCAGCGCTCGACTAGCGGGACCCTACGAGCAGTACTTC. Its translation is CSARLAGPYEQYF.

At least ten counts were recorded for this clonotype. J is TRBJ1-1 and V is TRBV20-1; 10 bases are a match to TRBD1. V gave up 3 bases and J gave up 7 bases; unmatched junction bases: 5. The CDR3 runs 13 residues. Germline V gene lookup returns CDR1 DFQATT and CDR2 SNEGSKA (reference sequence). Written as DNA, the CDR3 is TGCAGTGCTAGGAGACAGGGGGCGAATGAAGCTTTCTTT. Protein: CSARRQGANEAFF.

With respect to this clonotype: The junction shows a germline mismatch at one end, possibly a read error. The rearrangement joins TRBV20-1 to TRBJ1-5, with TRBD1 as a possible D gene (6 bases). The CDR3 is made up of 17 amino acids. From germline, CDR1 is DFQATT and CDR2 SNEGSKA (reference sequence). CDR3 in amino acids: CCARDRTGSLLNQPQHF. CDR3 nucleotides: TGCTGTGCTAGAGATAGAACAGGGTCCCTGCTAAATCAGCCCCAGCATTTT.

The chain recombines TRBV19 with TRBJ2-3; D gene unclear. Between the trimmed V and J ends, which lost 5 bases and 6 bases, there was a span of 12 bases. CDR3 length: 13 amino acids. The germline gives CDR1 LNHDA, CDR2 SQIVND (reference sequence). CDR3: CASSPLGIDTQYF. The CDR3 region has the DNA TGTGCCAGTAGTCCCCTTGGTATCGATACGCAGTATTTT.

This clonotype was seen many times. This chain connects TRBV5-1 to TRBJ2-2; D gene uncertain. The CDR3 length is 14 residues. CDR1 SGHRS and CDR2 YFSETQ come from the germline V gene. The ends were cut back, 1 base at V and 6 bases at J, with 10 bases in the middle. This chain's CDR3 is CASSLNRSPGELFF. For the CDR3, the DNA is TGCGCCAGCAGCTTGAACCGGAGCCCCGGGGAGCTGTTTTTT.

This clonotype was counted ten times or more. CDR3 region: CASSLGSSGSFYEQYF. The CDR3 DNA reads TGTGCCAGCAGCTTGGGATCAAGCGGGAGTTTCTACGAGCAGTACTTC. V usage is TRBV28 and J usage is TRBJ2-7; 8 nucleotides agree with TRBD2. CDR1 and CDR2 from the germline V gene are MDHEN and SYDVKM. The CDR3 covers 16 residues. Trimming removed 6 bases from V and 3 bases from J; junction bases left unmatched: 13.

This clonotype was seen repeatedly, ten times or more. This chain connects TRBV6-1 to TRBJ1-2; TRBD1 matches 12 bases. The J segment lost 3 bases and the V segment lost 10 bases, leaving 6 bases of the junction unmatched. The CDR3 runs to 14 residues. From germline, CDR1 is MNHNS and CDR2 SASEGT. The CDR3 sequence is CAIHGTGGYYGYTF. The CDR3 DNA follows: TGTGCCATCCACGGGACAGGGGGCTACTATGGCTACACCTTC.

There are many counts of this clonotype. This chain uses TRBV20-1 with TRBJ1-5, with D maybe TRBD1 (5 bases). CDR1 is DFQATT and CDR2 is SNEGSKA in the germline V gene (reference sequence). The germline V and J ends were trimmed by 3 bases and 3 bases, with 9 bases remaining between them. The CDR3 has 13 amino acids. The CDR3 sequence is CSARTDNNQPQHF. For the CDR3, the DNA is TGCAGTGCTAGGACAGATAACAATCAGCCCCAGCATTTT.

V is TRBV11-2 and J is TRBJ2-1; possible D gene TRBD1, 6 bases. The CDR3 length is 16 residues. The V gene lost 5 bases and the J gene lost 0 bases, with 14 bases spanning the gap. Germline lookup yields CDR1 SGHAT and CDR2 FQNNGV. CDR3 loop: CASSPGTYSSYNEQFF. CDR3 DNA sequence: TGTGCCAGCAGCCCCGGGACATATTCCTCCTACAATGAGCAGTTCTTC.

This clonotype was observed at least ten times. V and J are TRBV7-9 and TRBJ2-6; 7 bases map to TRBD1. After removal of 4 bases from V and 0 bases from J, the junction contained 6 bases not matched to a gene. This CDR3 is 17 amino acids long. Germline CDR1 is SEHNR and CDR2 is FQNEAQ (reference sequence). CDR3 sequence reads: CASSSGQARSGANVLTF. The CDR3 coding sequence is TGTGCCAGCAGCTCCGGACAGGCCCGCTCTGGGGCCAACGTCCTGACTTTC.

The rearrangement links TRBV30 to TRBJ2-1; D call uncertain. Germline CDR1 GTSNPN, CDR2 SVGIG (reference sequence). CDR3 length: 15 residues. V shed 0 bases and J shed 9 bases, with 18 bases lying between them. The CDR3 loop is CAWSVINQYTREQFF. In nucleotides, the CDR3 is TGTGCCTGGAGTGTGATCAACCAGTACACACGTGAGCAGTTCTTC.